Listed below are T cell receptor beta chains from one sample, sequenced in a study of beta chain features in type 1 diabetes. The repertoire was sequenced with immunoSEQ multiplex PCR; TCRdb's copy has only in-frame clones and lacks some. This sample has 630,000 or so clones, with more than 13% found just once. Sequencing was performed on naive CD4+ T cells from blood. All receptors derive from a man between 18 and 29 years old with type 1 diabetes. Each CDR3 is given with its conserved first and last residue. A D gene is named only where the DNA matches it firmly. Size is omitted from some rows. Given values are once, few, many or a class for expanded clones.

>.|TRBJ2-1|TRBV6-6|.
CASIWGDNNEQFF
TGTGCCAGCATCTGGGGGGATAACAATGAGCAGTTCTTC
>.|TRBJ2-2|TRBV5-1|few
CASSSSSGLTGELFF
TGCGCCAGCAGCTCGAGCTCAGGTTTGACCGGGGAGCTGTTTTTT
>.|TRBJ1-4|TRBV25-1|.
CASSDPRGGEKLFF
TGTGCCAGCAGTGACCCCAGGGGAGGGGAAAAACTGTTTTTT
>.|TRBJ2-3|TRBV27|few
CASRYRRQYTDTQYF
TGTGCCAGCCGATACCGACGCCAGTACACAGATACGCAGTATTTT
>.|TRBJ1-5|TRBV30|few
CAWSSRVNQPQHF
TGTGCCTGGAGTTCCAGGGTCAATCAGCCCCAGCATTTT
>.|TRBJ2-4|TRBV6-5|.
CASSSQGSPKNIQYF
TGTGCCAGCAGTTCTCAGGGGTCGCCCAAAAACATTCAGTACTTC
>.|TRBJ1-2|TRBV9|.
CASSVGPGNRGYTF
TGTGCCAGCAGCGTAGGTCCGGGGAATAGAGGCTACACCTTC
>.|TRBJ1-2|TRBV5-6|few
CASSLGSSRGYTF
TGTGCCAGCAGCTTGGGAAGTTCTCGCGGCTACACCTTC
>.|TRBJ1-2|TRBV2|.
CASLPGLSGYGYTF
TGTGCCAGCCTTCCCGGACTTAGCGGATATGGCTACACCTTC
>.|TRBJ1-2|TRBV15|few
CATSRDRTGGPNYGYTF
TGTGCCACCAGCAGAGATCGGACCGGAGGCCCCAACTATGGCTACACCTTC
>.|TRBJ2-1|TRBV7-2|.
CASSLGPAGQTYNEQFF
TGTGCCAGCAGCTTAGGGCCCGCGGGGCAGACCTACAATGAGCAGTTCTTC
>.|TRBJ1-1|TRBV30|.
CAWSRSFTEAFF
TGTGCCTGGAGCCGGTCCTTCACTGAAGCTTTCTTT
>TRBD2|TRBJ2-1|TRBV7-2|few
CASSYWTSGGSRYNEQFF
TGTGCCAGCAGCTATTGGACTAGCGGGGGATCGCGGTACAATGAGCAGTTCTTC
>.|TRBJ2-1|TRBV21-1|.
CASSTNSGAYNEQFF
TGTGCCAGCAGCACAAATAGCGGAGCCTACAATGAGCAGTTCTTC
>TRBD1|TRBJ2-7|TRBV18|few
CASSSFGTGREQYF
TGTGCCAGCTCATCTTTCGGGACAGGGCGCGAGCAGTACTTC